Listed below are T cell receptor beta chains from one sample, sequenced in a study of vaccination and CD4 T cells after COVID-19. For these receptors, no antigen is known. TCRdb analysed the PCR reads with MiXCR anew, one entry per CDR3 protein. In the table there are approximately 4,600 distinct CDR3 sequences, almost 60% of which are singletons. Source material: CD4+ T cells from blood, cultured in vitro. Receptors were obtained from a human donor in good health. CDR3s include the opening cysteine and the closing phenylalanine or tryptophan. Each record gives: D gene, V gene, clone size, J gene, CDR3 DNA, CDR3 protein. D genes are given only for firm matches. Part of the rows lack a size; the others show once, few, many or a class for expanded clones.

TRBD1	TRBV7-9	few	TRBJ1-2	TGTGCCAGCAGCTACGAACAGGGGCACTATGGCTACACCTTC	CASSYEQGHYGYTF
.	TRBV7-2	few	TRBJ1-5	TGTGCCAGCAGCTTATCGGGAACGGACAATCAGCCCCAGCATTTT	CASSLSGTDNQPQHF
.	TRBV11-2	.	TRBJ1-2	TGTGCCAGCAGCCCCATCCGGGACAACGATGGCTACACCTTC	CASSPIRDNDGYTF
TRBD1	TRBV7-2	few	TRBJ1-6	TGTGCCAGCAGCTTTGGCGACAGGGAAGGCTCACCCCTCCACTTT	CASSFGDREGSPLHF
.	TRBV7-2	few	TRBJ2-7	TGTGCCAGCAGCTTACTGGCGGGGCAACCCTACGAGCAGTACTTC	CASSLLAGQPYEQYF
TRBD2	TRBV20-1	.	TRBJ2-7	TGCAGTGCCAATAGCGGGAGGGATTCCGAGCAGTACTTC	CSANSGRDSEQYF
.	TRBV12-3/TRBV12-4	few	TRBJ2-5	TGTGCCAGCAGCCCGGCAGGGGCGGGAGTAGAGACCCAGTACTTC	CASSPAGAGVETQYF
.	TRBV9	.	TRBJ2-5	TGTGCCAGCAGCCCTCCGGGACTAGGAGAGGGGGCGACCCAGTACTTC	CASSPPGLGEGATQYF
TRBD2	TRBV25-1	.	TRBJ2-1	TGTGCCAGCAGTGAATCACGGCTAGCGGGCTACAATGAGCAGTTCTTC	CASSESRLAGYNEQFF
TRBD2	TRBV7-8	medium-sized	TRBJ2-1	TGTGCCAGCAGCGGTAGCGGGGCTGAGCAGTTCTTC	CASSGSGAEQFF
TRBD2	TRBV7-2	.	TRBJ2-2	TGTGCCAGCAGCTATACCGGGACTAGAGGGTCCGGGGAGCTGTTTTTT	CASSYTGTRGSGELFF
TRBD2	TRBV6-1	.	TRBJ2-7	TGTGCCATCAGTGAGTCAGCGGGGGGGGCCACCCCCCAGTACTTC	CAISESAGGATPQYF
.	TRBV19	.	TRBJ1-5	TGTGCCAGTAGTATAGATAGAGATGGGACCCAGCATTTT	CASSIDRDGTQHF
.	TRBV19	.	TRBJ2-7	TGTGCCAGTAGTATAGGTCGGTCGTCCTACGAGCAGTACTTC	CASSIGRSSYEQYF
.	TRBV11-2	.	TRBJ1-3	TGTGCCAGCAGCTTAGAGCAGGGGCATGGAAACACCATATATTTT	CASSLEQGHGNTIYF
TRBD2	TRBV7-6	.	TRBJ2-3	TGTGCCAGCAGCCCCTGGACTAGCGGGGGGGATACGCAGTATTTT	CASSPWTSGGDTQYF
.	TRBV20-1	.	TRBJ1-2	TGCAGTGCTAGAGGGTCGTCTGCGGGTGGCTACACCTTC	CSARGSSAGGYTF
TRBD2	TRBV11-2	.	TRBJ2-3	TGTGCCAGCAGCTTAGTAGCGGGAGTCACAGATACGCAGTATTTT	CASSLVAGVTDTQYF
TRBD1	TRBV6-4	few	TRBJ1-2	TGTGCCAGCAGTGACTCCTGGACAGGGGGTCGCAACTATGGCTACACCTTC	CASSDSWTGGRNYGYTF
.	TRBV6-5	medium-sized	TRBJ1-6	TGTGCCAGCAGTTACGCCATAAGTTCACCCCTCCACTTT	CASSYAISSPLHF
.	TRBV4-2	few	TRBJ1-5	TGTGCCAGCAGCCAGGAACAGGATAGCAATCAGCCCCAGCATTTT	CASSQEQDSNQPQHF
.	TRBV11-2	.	TRBJ1-1	TGTGCCAGCAAGGCCCTGAGGGGAAGAAGGGACACTGAAGCTTTCTTT	CASKALRGRRDTEAFF
TRBD1	TRBV20-1	.	TRBJ1-6	TGCAGTGCAGGGGGCCAGAGCTCCTATAATTCACCCCTCCACTTT	CSAGGQSSYNSPLHF
TRBD2	TRBV15	.	TRBJ2-5	TGTGCCACCAGCATGCCGGGACTAGCGGGGGGGCTCGGTGAGACCCAGTACTTC	CATSMPGLAGGLGETQYF
.	TRBV6-1	.	TRBJ1-5	TGTGCCAGCAGTGAATTGCAGACCTATAGCAATCAGCCCCAGCATTTT	CASSELQTYSNQPQHF
.	TRBV27	.	TRBJ1-1	TGTGCCAGCAGTTTAATCGGGGGAGGCACTGAAGCTTTCTTT	CASSLIGGGTEAFF
TRBD2	TRBV4-1	once	TRBJ2-3	TGCGCCAGCAGCCAATCAGTGACTAGCGGGGGGCAGGACACGCAGTATTTT	CASSQSVTSGGQDTQYF
.	TRBV6-1	once	TRBJ2-1	TGTGCCAGCACCGTAGCGTGGGCTTACAATGAGCAGTTCTTC	CASTVAWAYNEQFF
.	TRBV6-1	.	TRBJ2-3	TGTGCCAGCAATCTAAAGGGGGGAACAGATACGCAGTATTTT	CASNLKGGTDTQYF
.	TRBV27	.	TRBJ2-1	TGTGCCAGCAGGGGGTCAGTCAATGAGCAGTTCTTC	CASRGSVNEQFF
.	TRBV19	.	TRBJ1-3	TGTGCCAGTAGTTCTGGACGGGGGACATTTGGAAACACCATATATTTT	CASSSGRGTFGNTIYF
.	TRBV5-6	.	TRBJ1-2	TGTGCCAGCAGCTTAGATCCGGGACTTTCAAACTATGGCTACACCTTC	CASSLDPGLSNYGYTF
.	TRBV11-2	few	TRBJ1-3	TGTGCCAGCAGCTTAGGGTTAGGAAACACCATATATTTT	CASSLGLGNTIYF
.	TRBV6-2/TRBV6-3	few	TRBJ1-6	TGTGCCAGCAGTTTCCCACGTCCATCACCCCTCCACTTT	CASSFPRPSPLHF
.	TRBV19	.	TRBJ1-1	TGTGCCAGTAGTCCCTGGACCCTAGGAAGCACTGAAGCTTTCTTT	CASSPWTLGSTEAFF
.	TRBV19	.	TRBJ1-2	TGTGCCAGTAGTCAGGACTATAACTATGGCTACACCTTC	CASSQDYNYGYTF
.	TRBV18	.	TRBJ2-2	TGTGCCAGCTCACCACAACACACCGGGGAGCTGTTTTTT	CASSPQHTGELFF
.	TRBV2	.	TRBJ2-1	TGTGCCAGCAGTGAAACTTTTTTCGCGGAAGAGCAGTTCTTC	CASSETFFAEEQFF
TRBD1	TRBV19	.	TRBJ2-5	TGTGCCAGTAGTATGGGACAGACGAAAGAGGAGACCCAGTACTTC	CASSMGQTKEETQYF
.	TRBV11-2	.	TRBJ1-5	TGTGCCAGCAGCTTAGCTGGCAGCAATCAGCCCCAGCATTTT	CASSLAGSNQPQHF
TRBD1	TRBV7-2	few	TRBJ1-2	TGTGCCAGCAGCTTAGACAACAGGGGGCGGGAGGGCTACACCTTC	CASSLDNRGREGYTF
TRBD2	TRBV20-1	.	TRBJ2-1	TGCAGTGCTTATGGGACTAGCGGGAGACGTTCGTGGTACAATGAGCAGTTCTTC	CSAYGTSGRRSWYNEQFF
.	TRBV29-1	.	TRBJ1-5	TGCAGCGCTGTGGACAGACACAATCAGCCCCAGCATTTT	CSAVDRHNQPQHF
.	TRBV5-6	.	TRBJ1-5	TGTGCCAGCCACAGGGATGGAGGCAATCAGCCCCAGCATTTT	CASHRDGGNQPQHF
TRBD2	TRBV20-1	.	TRBJ2-3	TGCAGTGCGAAATCCGGGACTAGCGGGAGTATTACAGATACGCAGTATTTT	CSAKSGTSGSITDTQYF
.	TRBV19	few	TRBJ1-6	TGTGCCAGTAGTATATGGGGTTCACCCCTCCACTTT	CASSIWGSPLHF
.	TRBV6-1	.	TRBJ1-5	TGTGCCAGCAGTCTATTTGGGGCAGGGATTGTTGATCAGCCCCAGCATTTT	CASSLFGAGIVDQPQHF
.	TRBV7-8	.	TRBJ1-5	TGTGCCAGCAGCTTAGCAGGAGGGTCCCAGCCCCAGCATTTT	CASSLAGGSQPQHF
.	TRBV19	.	TRBJ2-5	TGTGCCAGTAGTATCTCCCCCCAGCGTCTAGAGACCCAGTACTTC	CASSISPQRLETQYF
TRBD1	TRBV20-1	few	TRBJ1-1	TGCAGTGCTAGAGATAGTGGGACAGGGGGTTGGAACACTGAAGCTTTCTTT	CSARDSGTGGWNTEAFF